This T cell receptor (beta chain) stems from a study of blood T cell repertoires in COVID-19. Those who participated ranged in age from 18 to 89 years and resided in under 25 US areas. No more than 2 weeks before study entry, exposed participants had met a case of COVID-19. CDR1 and CDR2 from the germline V gene are SGDLS and YYNGEE. CDR3 length: 14 residues. Trimming took 1 base from V and 4 from J, leaving 8 bases between them. Original processing notes: It was from reference gene primer amplification that nucleated cell counts were estimated. Assay used: immunoSEQ multiplex PCR; TCRdb lists only in-frame clones, some missing. D and trimming come from the DNA, and the V and J calls and clone size come from that table. The sample lists over 200,000 clones; over 75% were seen once.

The chain carries TRBV9 and TRBJ2-2, with a weak D call TRBD1 (5 bases). The sample taken for sequencing was PBMCs or T cells enriched from blood (not recorded which). This sequence originates from a woman aged 30 to 39 who had been exposed to COVID-19. The CDR3 region is CASSVQTATGELFF. In DNA, the CDR3 is TGTGCCAGCAGCGTACAGACAGCCACCGGGGAGCTGTTTTTT. Full variable domain (outside the CDR3, taken from reference TRBV9 and TRBJ2-2): DSGVTQTPKHLITATGQRVTLRCSPRSGDLSVYWYQQSLDQGLQFLIQYYNGEERAKGNILERFSAQQFPDLHSELNLSSLELGDSALYFCASSVQTATGELFFGEGSRLTVL.